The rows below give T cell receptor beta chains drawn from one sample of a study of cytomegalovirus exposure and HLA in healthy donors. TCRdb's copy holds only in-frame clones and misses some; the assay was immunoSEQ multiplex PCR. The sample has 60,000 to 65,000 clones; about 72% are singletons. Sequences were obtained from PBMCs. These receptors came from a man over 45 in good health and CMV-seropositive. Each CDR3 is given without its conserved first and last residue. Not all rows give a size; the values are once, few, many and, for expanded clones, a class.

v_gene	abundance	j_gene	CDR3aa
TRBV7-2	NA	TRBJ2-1	ASSQTGGALNEQF
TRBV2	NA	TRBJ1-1	ASSYHTEAF
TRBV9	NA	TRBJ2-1	ASSLVGSGYNEQF
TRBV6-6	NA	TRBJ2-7	ASRGGQGAYEQY
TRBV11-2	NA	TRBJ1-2	ASSLVRNGYT
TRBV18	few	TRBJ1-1	ASSPLGAGPGNTEAF
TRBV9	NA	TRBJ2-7	ASSVADQLYEQY
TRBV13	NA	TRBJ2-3	ASSLQGADTQY
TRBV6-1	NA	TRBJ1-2	ASSESLGQGTYGYT
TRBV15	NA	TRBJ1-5	ATSGTGSVEPTSRNQPQH
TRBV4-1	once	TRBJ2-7	ASSQENQLRHEQY
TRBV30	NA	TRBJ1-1	AWSSGRGMNTEAF
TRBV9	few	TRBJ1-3	ASSPFVGDSAGNTIY
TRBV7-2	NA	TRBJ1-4	ASSLGRSGTEKLF
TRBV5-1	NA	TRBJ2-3	ASSLVAGASDTQY
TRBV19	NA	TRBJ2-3	ASSRDRSTDTQY
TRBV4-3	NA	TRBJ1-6	ASGPTGTGKSPLH
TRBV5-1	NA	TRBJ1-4	ASSLEGPLLF
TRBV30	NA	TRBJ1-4	AWNPGGGLF
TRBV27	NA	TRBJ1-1	ASSRDRDTEAF
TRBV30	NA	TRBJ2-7	AWGTRASGRAATEQY
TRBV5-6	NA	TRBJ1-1	ASSLGTETTEAF
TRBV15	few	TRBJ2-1	ATSRVFQRELGNEQF
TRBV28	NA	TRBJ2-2	ASSLTGTGDGELF
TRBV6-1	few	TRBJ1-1	ASSQKGAMNTEAF
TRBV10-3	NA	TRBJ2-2	AISEWAQGSGELF